This T cell receptor beta chain was recorded in a study of cytomegalovirus exposure and HLA in healthy donors. Overall study findings and caveats: A later analysis linked a missense variant in DCLRE1C to the trimming of TCR beta V and J genes. Beyond CMV serostatus, there was no information to go on about immune exposure.

The study sampled nominally healthy donors, though unrecorded immune exposures were likely. PCR was performed using 60 Vbeta and 13 Jbeta primers. Repertoires were generated with immunoSEQ multiplex PCR, while TCRdb's copy carries only in-frame clones and drops some. The sample contains some 130,000 clones, about 75% of which appear only once. With respect to this clone: Its antigen is still unknown.

Trimming pared 5 bases from V and 6 bases from J, leaving 10 bases between. CDR1 and CDR2 from the germline V gene are DFQATT and SNEGSKA (reference sequence). The CDR3 length is 11 residues. Sequences were obtained from PBMCs. The rearrangement links TRBV20-1 to TRBJ1-1; D remains ambiguous. This receptor was identified in a woman aged 40-49 years in good health and CMV-seronegative. The CDR3 reads CSASPTAEAFF. The CDR3 DNA reads as TGCAGTGCTTCCCCCACGGCTGAAGCTTTCTTT.